The rows below give T cell receptor beta chains drawn from one sample of a study of regulatory T cells in long-lasting Graves disease. One entry per CDR3 protein, called by TCRdb with MiXCR from the multiplex PCR reads. This sample has 580,000 or so distinct CDR3 sequences, with around 15% found just once. The same specimen was also included in a second study, on T cells in Graves' hyperthyroidism and ophthalmopathy.

This specimen was peripheral blood mononuclear cells (PBMCs), taken at new diagnosis, from a patient treated with antithyroid drugs. The receptor set was obtained from a man aged 18-30 years with Graves disease. CDR3s include the opening cysteine and the closing phenylalanine or tryptophan. The D gene is left open where the match is weak. Clone size is not always given. Where it is, it says once, few, many or a class for expanded clones.

size: many; V: TRBV20-1; J: TRBJ2-3; D: TRBD2; DNA: TGCAGTGGGACTAGCGGGGCGGCACTCACAGATACGCAGTATTTT; CDR3: CSGTSGAALTDTQYF
size: few; V: TRBV7-9; J: TRBJ2-2; D: TRBD2; DNA: TGTGCCAGCAGCAAGGGACTAGCGGCGACCGGGGAGCTGTTTTTT; CDR3: CASSKGLAATGELFF
size: .; V: TRBV6-2/TRBV6-3; J: TRBJ2-1; D: TRBD2; DNA: TGTGCCAGCAGTCGGCCCGGACTAGCGGGAGACCTCTACAATGAGCAGTTCTTC; CDR3: CASSRPGLAGDLYNEQFF
size: many; V: TRBV2; J: TRBJ2-5; D: .; DNA: TGTGCCAGCAGTGGAGTAGAAGAGACCCAGTACTTC; CDR3: CASSGVEETQYF
size: few; V: TRBV20-1; J: TRBJ1-2; D: .; DNA: TGCAGTGCTAGCCCGGGCGGTGGCTACACCTTC; CDR3: CSASPGGGYTF
size: .; V: TRBV7-3; J: TRBJ2-4; D: .; DNA: TGTGCCAGCAGCTTTCCACTGGGCGACATTCAGTACTTC; CDR3: CASSFPLGDIQYF
size: many; V: TRBV20-1; J: TRBJ2-7; D: TRBD1; DNA: TGCAGTGCTAGATTCGGACAGGGGGCAGACGAGCAGTACTTC; CDR3: CSARFGQGADEQYF
size: few; V: TRBV18; J: TRBJ1-5; D: TRBD1; DNA: TGTGCCAGCTCACCCGGACAGGGGGAAGATCAGCCCCAGCATTTT; CDR3: CASSPGQGEDQPQHF
size: few; V: TRBV20-1; J: TRBJ1-1; D: .; DNA: TGCAGTGCTAGGGGGGACGCGATCACTGAAGCTTTCTTT; CDR3: CSARGDAITEAFF
size: many; V: TRBV28; J: TRBJ2-5; D: .; DNA: TGTGCCAGCAGTCCCATGGGGTCGCCGGGGGAGACCCAGTACTTC; CDR3: CASSPMGSPGETQYF
size: few; V: TRBV12-5; J: TRBJ2-1; D: TRBD1; DNA: TGTGCTAGTGGTTTGGGACAGGGGGGCCAGTTCTTC; CDR3: CASGLGQGGQFF
size: few; V: TRBV12-3/TRBV12-4; J: TRBJ2-3; D: .; DNA: TGTGCCAGCAGTTCCCCCCCTGGGGGAGACACAGATACGCAGTATTTT; CDR3: CASSSPPGGDTDTQYF
size: many; V: TRBV18; J: TRBJ1-5; D: .; DNA: TGTGCCAGCTCACCACCCCTCGGCCAGCCCCAGCATTTT; CDR3: CASSPPLGQPQHF
size: few; V: TRBV19; J: TRBJ2-4; D: .; DNA: TGTGCCAGTAGCTCCCTCGGGGGAGCCAAAAACATTCAGTACTTC; CDR3: CASSSLGGAKNIQYF
size: many; V: TRBV6-2/TRBV6-3; J: TRBJ2-5; D: TRBD2; DNA: TGTGCCAGCAGTTACTCATATAGCGGGAGGGCCAAGGGGGAGACCCAGTACTTC; CDR3: CASSYSYSGRAKGETQYF
size: many; V: TRBV2; J: TRBJ2-3; D: .; DNA: TGTGCCAGCAGTGGAGCCACTAGTGACCCCACAGATACGCAGTATTTT; CDR3: CASSGATSDPTDTQYF
size: few; V: TRBV10-2; J: TRBJ2-2; D: .; DNA: TGCGCCAGCAGTGAGTTTACAGGGCTCGACACCGGGGAGCTGTTTTTT; CDR3: CASSEFTGLDTGELFF
size: .; V: TRBV6-1; J: TRBJ1-6; D: .; DNA: TGTGCCAGCACCTCCGGGTTCAATAATTCACCCCTCCACTTT; CDR3: CASTSGFNNSPLHF
size: few; V: TRBV29-1; J: TRBJ1-5; D: .; DNA: TGCAGCGTGGCCCGGGGCCTCAATCAGCCCCAGCATTTT; CDR3: CSVARGLNQPQHF
size: few; V: TRBV28; J: TRBJ2-3; D: .; DNA: TGTGCCAGCACCAGAATTACGCAGTATTTT; CDR3: CASTRITQYF
size: many; V: TRBV2; J: TRBJ2-7; D: .; DNA: TGTGCCAGCAGTGCCTATGGACAGCCTAGGGTCGAGCAGTACTTC; CDR3: CASSAYGQPRVEQYF
size: many; V: TRBV2; J: TRBJ1-1; D: .; DNA: TGTGCCAGCAGAAGCCGGGACATAAACACTGAAGCTTTCTTT; CDR3: CASRSRDINTEAFF
size: many; V: TRBV6-1; J: TRBJ2-2; D: .; DNA: TGTGCCAGCAGTAGGCTTGGAAACACCGGGGAGCTGTTTTTT; CDR3: CASSRLGNTGELFF
size: many; V: TRBV13; J: TRBJ2-7; D: TRBD1; DNA: TGTGCCAGCAGCTTGGGGACAGCTAGCGAGCAGTACTTC; CDR3: CASSLGTASEQYF
size: many; V: TRBV18; J: TRBJ2-3; D: TRBD2; DNA: TGTGCCAGCTCACCGCTAGCGGGAGGTGTCACAGATACGCAGTATTTT; CDR3: CASSPLAGGVTDTQYF
size: .; V: TRBV5-1; J: TRBJ2-1; D: .; DNA: TGTGCCAGCAGCCCCCCGACGGATGAGCAGTTCTTC; CDR3: CASSPPTDEQFF
size: many; V: TRBV7-9; J: TRBJ1-1; D: .; DNA: TGTGCCAGCAGCTTTAAGGGGGACACTGAAGCTTTCTTT; CDR3: CASSFKGDTEAFF
size: .; V: TRBV29-1; J: TRBJ1-1; D: .; DNA: TGCAGCGTTGAAGCGGCAGGGTTGAACACTGAAGCTTTCTTT; CDR3: CSVEAAGLNTEAFF